This is a list of T cell receptor beta chains from one sample in a study of T cells in Graves' hyperthyroidism and ophthalmopathy. TCRdb reprocessed the multiplex PCR reads with MiXCR, giving one entry per CDR3 protein. The sample lists 610,000 or so distinct CDR3 sequences, approximately 44% occurring once. What was sequenced was peripheral blood or thyroid tissue (not recorded which). The receptor source for this set is a woman aged 18-29 years with Graves' hyperthyroidism. Each CDR3 is given with its conserved first and last residue.

v_call,j_call,cdr3_aa
TRBV20-1,TRBJ2-5,CSSSPGTSGREETQYF
TRBV7-8,TRBJ1-6,CASTLDSHNSPLHF
TRBV20-1,TRBJ1-5,CSAIPMRVSNQPQHF
TRBV7-2,TRBJ2-5,CASSFMDSRETQYF
TRBV18,TRBJ2-7,CASSPLGEAYEQYF
TRBV7-3,TRBJ1-5,CASKVGPARRPGSQHF
TRBV5-1,TRBJ2-7,CASSFWKATSYEQYF
TRBV19,TRBJ2-7,CASSITGLAGEQYF
TRBV7-3,.,CASSLLLGGTDTQYF
TRBV18,TRBJ2-7,CASSPGGGDVSF
TRBV29-1,TRBJ1-2,CSVAEAGGYTF
TRBV2,TRBJ1-5,CASSEAGTGGNQPQHF
TRBV25-1,TRBJ1-2,CARNKPYFSGEVGYTF
TRBV4-3,TRBJ2-5,CASSLGHAGETQYF
TRBV29-1,TRBJ2-5,CSVRQGGGETQYF
TRBV6-5,TRBJ1-6,CASSSRKNSDSPLHF
TRBV12-5,TRBJ1-2,CAIGGQGSYGYTF